This T cell receptor (beta chain) comes out of a study of early T cells in non-severe SARS-CoV-2 infection. On the study more broadly: Whole-blood bulk RNA, unsorted, was sequenced, and chains were unpaired. Study-wide points: Missing private and CD4 specificities, VDJdb matching favored anti-spike CD8 responses.

This clonotype occurred many times. The antigen is not known. Deletions cut 2 bases from V and 6 bases from J, with 14 bases between. The CDR3 sequence is 15 residues long. Germline CDR1 reads MNHEY; CDR2 reads SVGEGT. In the library, individual cDNA molecules carried attached unique molecular identifiers. In TCRdb, the 5' RACE reads were re-called with MiXCR into one record per CDR3 protein. The sample holds about 80,000 distinct CDR3 sequences, roughly 13% seen once. Material for sequencing was whole blood. The chain uses TRBV6-2 or TRBV6-3 and TRBJ2-1; tentative D call: TRBD1 (6 bases). The clonotype originates from an adult who was a healthcare worker with PCR-confirmed SARS-CoV-2 infection or an uninfected control (not recorded which). Here the CDR3 DNA reads TGTGCCAGCAGTTACGAGGACAGAGGGATCAATGAGCAGTTCTTC. This codes for CASSYEDRGINEQFF.